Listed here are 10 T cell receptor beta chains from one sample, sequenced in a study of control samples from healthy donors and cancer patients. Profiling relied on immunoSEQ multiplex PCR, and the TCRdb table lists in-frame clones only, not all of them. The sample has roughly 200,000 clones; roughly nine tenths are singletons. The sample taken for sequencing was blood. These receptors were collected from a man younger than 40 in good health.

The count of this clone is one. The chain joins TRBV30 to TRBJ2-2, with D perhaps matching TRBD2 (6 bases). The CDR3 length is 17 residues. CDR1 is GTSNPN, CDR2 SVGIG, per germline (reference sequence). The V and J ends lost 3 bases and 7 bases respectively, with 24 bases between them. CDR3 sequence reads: CAWRLPGLPSRGGELFF. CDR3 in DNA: TGTGCCTGGAGGCTTCCGGGACTCCCGAGCCGGGGCGGGGAGCTGTTTTTT.

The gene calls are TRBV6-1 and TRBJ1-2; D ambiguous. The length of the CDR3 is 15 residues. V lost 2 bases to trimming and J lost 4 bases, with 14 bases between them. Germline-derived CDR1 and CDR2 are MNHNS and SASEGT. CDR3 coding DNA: TGTGCCAGCAGTGAACGATTCGAAAACCTCTATGGCTACACCTTC. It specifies CASSERFENLYGYTF.

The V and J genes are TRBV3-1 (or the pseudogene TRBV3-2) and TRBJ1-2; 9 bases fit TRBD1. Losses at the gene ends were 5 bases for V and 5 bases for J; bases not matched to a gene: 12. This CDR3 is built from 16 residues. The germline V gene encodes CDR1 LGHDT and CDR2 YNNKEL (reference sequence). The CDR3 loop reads CASSLRTGTGLYGYTF. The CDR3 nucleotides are TGTGCCAGCAGCTTAAGGACCGGGACAGGGCTGTATGGCTACACCTTC.

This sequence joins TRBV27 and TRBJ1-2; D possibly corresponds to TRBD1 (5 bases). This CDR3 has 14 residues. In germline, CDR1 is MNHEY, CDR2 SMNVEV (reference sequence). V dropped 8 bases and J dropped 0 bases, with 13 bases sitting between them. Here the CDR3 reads CASASGTANYGYTF. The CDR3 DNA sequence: TGTGCCAGCGCCTCCGGGACGGCTAACTATGGCTACACCTTC.

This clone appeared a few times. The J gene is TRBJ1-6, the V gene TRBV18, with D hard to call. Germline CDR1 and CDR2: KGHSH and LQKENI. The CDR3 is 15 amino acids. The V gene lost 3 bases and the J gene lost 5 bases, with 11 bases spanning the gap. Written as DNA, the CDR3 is TGTGCCAGCTCACCGGCCGGACGGAATAATTCACCCCTCCACTTT. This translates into CASSPAGRNNSPLHF.

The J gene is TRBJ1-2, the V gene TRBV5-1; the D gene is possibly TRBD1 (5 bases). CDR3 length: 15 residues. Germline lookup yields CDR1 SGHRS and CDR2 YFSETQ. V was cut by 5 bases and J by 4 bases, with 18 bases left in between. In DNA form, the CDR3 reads TGCGCCAGCAGTCAACAACAGGTACTCGGCTATGGCTACACCTTC. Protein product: CASSQQQVLGYGYTF.

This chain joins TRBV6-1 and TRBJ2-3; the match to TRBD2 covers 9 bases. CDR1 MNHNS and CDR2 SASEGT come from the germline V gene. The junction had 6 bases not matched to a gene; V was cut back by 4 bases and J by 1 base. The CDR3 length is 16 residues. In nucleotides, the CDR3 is TGTGCCAGCAGTGGCCAGCGGGGGGATCGCACAGATACGCAGTATTTT. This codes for CASSGQRGDRTDTQYF.

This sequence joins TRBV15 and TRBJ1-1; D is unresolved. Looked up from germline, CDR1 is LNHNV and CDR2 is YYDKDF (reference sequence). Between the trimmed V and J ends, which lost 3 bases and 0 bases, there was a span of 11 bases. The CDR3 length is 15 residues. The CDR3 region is CATSRVGGMNTEAFF. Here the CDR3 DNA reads TGTGCCACCAGCAGGGTGGGAGGGATGAACACTGAAGCTTTCTTT. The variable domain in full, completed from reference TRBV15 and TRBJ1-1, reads DAMVIQNPRYQVTQFGKPVTLSCSQTLNHNVMYWYQQKSSQAPKLLFHYYDKDFNNEADTPDNFQSRRPNTSFCFLDIRSPGLGDTAMYLCATSRVGGMNTEAFFGQGTRLTVV.

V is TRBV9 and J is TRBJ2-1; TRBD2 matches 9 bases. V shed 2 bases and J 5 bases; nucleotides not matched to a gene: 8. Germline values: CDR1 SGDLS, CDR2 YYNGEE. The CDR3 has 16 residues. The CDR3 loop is CASSVLSGGKNNEQFF. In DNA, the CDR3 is TGTGCCAGCAGCGTCCTAAGCGGGGGGAAAAACAATGAGCAGTTCTTC. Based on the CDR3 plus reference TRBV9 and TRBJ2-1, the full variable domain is DSGVTQTPKHLITATGQRVTLRCSPRSGDLSVYWYQQSLDQGLQFLIQYYNGEERAKGNILERFSAQQFPDLHSELNLSSLELGDSALYFCASSVLSGGKNNEQFFGPGTRLTVL.

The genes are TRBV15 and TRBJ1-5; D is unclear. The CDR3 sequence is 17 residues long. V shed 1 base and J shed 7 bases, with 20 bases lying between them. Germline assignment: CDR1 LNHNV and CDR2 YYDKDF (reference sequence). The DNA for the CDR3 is TGTGCCACCAGCAGAGCCACTATTTCCGGCGGAGACCAGCCCCAGCATTTT. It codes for CATSRATISGGDQPQHF.